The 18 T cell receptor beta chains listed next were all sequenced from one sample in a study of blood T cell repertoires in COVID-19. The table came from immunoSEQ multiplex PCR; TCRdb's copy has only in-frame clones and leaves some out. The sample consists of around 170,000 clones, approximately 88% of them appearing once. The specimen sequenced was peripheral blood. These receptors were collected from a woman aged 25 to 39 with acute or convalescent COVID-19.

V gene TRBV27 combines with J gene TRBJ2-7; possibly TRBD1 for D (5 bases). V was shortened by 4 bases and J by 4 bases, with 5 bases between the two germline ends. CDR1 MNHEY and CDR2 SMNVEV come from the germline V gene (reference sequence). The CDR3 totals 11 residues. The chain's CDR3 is CASSSGYEQYF. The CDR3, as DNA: TGTGCCAGCAGTTCAGGGTACGAGCAGTACTTC.

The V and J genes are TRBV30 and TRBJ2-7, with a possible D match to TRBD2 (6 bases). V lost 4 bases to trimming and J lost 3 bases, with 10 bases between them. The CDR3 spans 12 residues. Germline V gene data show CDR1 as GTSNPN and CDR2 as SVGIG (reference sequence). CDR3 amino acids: CAWNLGGYEQYF. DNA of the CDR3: TGTGCCTGGAATCTGGGAGGCTACGAGCAGTACTTC.

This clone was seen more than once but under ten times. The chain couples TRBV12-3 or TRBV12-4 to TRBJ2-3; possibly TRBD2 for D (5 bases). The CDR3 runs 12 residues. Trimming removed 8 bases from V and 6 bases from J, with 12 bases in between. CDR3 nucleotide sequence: TGTGCCAGCGGGCGACTATCCGATACGCAGTATTTT. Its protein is CASGRLSDTQYF.

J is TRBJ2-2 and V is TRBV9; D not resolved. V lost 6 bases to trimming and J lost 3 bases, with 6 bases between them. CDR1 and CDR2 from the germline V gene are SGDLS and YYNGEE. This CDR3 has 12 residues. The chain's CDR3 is CASNRDTGELFF. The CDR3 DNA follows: TGTGCCAGCAATAGAGACACCGGGGAGCTGTTTTTT.

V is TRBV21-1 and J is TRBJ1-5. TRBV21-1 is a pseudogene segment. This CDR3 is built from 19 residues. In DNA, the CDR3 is TGTGCCAGCAGCCCAAGGGGGGGGGTGGCGATATATAGCAATCAGCCCCAGCATTTT. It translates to CASSPRGGVAIYSNQPQHF.

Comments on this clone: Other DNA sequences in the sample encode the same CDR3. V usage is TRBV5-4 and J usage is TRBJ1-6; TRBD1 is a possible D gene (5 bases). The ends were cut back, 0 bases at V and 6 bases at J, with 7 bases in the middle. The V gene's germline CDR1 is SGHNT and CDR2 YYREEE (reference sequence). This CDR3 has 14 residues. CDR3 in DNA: TGTGCCAGCAGCTTGGGGCAGGGTAATTCACCCCTCCACTTT. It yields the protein CASSLGQGNSPLHF.

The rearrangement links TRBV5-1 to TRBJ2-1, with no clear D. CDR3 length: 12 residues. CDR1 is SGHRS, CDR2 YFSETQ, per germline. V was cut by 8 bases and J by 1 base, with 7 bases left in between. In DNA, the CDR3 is TGCGCCAGTGAGGTTTCCTACAATGAGCAGTTCTTC. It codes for CASEVSYNEQFF.

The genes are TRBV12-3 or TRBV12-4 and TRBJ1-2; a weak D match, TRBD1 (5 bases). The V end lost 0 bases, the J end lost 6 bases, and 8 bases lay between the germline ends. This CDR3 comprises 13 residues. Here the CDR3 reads CASSLARADGYTF. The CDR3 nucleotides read TGTGCCAGCAGTTTAGCCAGGGCGGATGGCTACACCTTC.

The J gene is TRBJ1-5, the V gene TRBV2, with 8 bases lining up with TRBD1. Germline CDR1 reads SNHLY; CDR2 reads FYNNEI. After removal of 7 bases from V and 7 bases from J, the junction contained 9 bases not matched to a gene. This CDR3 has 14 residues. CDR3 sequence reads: CASTKETGDQPQHF. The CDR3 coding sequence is TGTGCCAGCACCAAAGAGACAGGGGACCAGCCCCAGCATTTT.

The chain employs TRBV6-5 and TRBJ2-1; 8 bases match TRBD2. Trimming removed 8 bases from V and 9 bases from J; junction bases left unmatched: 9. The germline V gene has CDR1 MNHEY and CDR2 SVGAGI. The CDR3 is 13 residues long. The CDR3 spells CASLGLGLGEQFF. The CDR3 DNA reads TGTGCCAGCTTGGGACTAGGCTTAGGTGAGCAGTTCTTC.

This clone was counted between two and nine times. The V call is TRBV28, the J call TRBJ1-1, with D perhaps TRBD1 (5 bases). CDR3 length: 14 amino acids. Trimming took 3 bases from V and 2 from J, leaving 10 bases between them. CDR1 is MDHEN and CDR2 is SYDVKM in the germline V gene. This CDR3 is CASSFGAINTEAFF. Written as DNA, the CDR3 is TGTGCCAGCAGTTTTGGGGCCATCAACACTGAAGCTTTCTTT.

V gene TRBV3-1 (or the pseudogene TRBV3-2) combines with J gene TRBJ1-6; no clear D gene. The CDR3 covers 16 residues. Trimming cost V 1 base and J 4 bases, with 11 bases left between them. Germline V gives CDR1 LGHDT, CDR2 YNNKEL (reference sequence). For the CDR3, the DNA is TGTGCCAGCAGCCAAGGTCACAGCCTTTATAATTCACCCCTCCACTTT. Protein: CASSQGHSLYNSPLHF.

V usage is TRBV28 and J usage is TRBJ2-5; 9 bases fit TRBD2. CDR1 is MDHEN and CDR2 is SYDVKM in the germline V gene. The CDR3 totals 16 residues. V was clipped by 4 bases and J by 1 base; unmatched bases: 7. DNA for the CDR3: TGTGCCAGCAGTTCCTTACTAGCGGGCCTCCAAGAGACCCAGTACTTC. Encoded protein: CASSSLLAGLQETQYF.

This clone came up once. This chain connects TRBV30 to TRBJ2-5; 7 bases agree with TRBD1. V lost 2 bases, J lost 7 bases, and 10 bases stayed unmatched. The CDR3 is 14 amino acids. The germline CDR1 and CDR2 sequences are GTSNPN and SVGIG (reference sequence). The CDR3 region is CAWSKRDSKVTQYF. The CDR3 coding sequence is TGTGCCTGGAGTAAAAGGGACAGCAAGGTGACCCAGTACTTC. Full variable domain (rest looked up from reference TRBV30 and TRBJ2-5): SQTIHQWPATLVQPVGSPLSLECTVEGTSNPNLYWYRQAAGRGLQLLFYSVGIGQISSEVPQNLSASRPQDRQFILSSKKLLLSDSGFYLCAWSKRDSKVTQYFGPGTRLLVL.

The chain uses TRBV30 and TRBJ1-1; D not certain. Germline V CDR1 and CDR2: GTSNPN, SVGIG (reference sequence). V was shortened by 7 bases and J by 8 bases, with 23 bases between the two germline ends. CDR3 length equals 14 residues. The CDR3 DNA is TGTGCCTCCCCTCCGATCGGTGGGAGCCCAGAAGCTTTCTTT. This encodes CASPPIGGSPEAFF.

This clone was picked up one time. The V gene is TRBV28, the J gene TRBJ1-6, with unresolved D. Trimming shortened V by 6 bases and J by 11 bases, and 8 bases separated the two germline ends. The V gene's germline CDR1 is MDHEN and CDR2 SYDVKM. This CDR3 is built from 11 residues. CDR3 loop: CASSSRAPLHF. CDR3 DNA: TGTGCCAGCAGCTCCCGGGCACCCCTCCACTTT.

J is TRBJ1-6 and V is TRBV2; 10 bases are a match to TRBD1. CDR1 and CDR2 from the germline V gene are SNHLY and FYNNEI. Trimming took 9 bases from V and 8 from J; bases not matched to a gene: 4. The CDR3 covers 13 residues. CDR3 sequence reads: CASRDRGDSPLHF. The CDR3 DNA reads TGTGCCAGTAGGGACAGGGGTGATTCACCCCTCCACTTT. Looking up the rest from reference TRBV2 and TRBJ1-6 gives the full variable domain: EPEVTQTPSHQVTQMGQEVILRCVPISNHLYFYWYRQILGQKVEFLVSFYNNEISEKSEIFDDQFSVERPDGSNFTLKIRSTKLEDSAMYFCASRDRGDSPLHFGNGTRLTVT.

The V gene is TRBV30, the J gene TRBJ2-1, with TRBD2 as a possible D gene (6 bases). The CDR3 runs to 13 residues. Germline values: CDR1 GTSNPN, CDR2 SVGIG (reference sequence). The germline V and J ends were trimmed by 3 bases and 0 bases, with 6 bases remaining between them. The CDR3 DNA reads TGTGCCTGGAGGGACTACTCCTACAATGAGCAGTTCTTC. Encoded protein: CAWRDYSYNEQFF.